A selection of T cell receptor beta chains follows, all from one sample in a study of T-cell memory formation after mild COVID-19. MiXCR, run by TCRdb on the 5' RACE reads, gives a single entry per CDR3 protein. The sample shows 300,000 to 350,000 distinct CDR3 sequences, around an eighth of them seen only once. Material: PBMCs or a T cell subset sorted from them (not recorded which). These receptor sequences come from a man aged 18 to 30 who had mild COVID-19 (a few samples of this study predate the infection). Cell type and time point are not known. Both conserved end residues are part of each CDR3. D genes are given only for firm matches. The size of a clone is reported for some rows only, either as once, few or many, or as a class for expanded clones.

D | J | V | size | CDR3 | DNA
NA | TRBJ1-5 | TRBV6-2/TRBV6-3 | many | CASSYGGVIESQHF | TGTGCCAGCAGTTACGGCGGTGTGATAGAGTCCCAGCATTTT
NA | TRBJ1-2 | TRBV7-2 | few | CASSLELGDYGYTF | TGTGCCAGCAGCTTGGAGTTGGGAGACTATGGCTACACCTTC
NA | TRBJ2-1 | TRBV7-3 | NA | CASSPSRGAGDEQFF | TGTGCCAGCAGCCCCTCGAGGGGGGCCGGAGATGAGCAGTTCTTC
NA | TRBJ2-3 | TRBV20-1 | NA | CSARDPQGAPDTQYF | TGCAGTGCTAGAGATCCCCAAGGGGCCCCAGATACGCAGTATTTT
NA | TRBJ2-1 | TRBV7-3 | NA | CASSRHTGQEQFF | TGTGCCAGCAGCCGACACACCGGACAGGAGCAGTTCTTC
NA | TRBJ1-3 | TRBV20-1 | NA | CSAPNSGNTIYF | TGCAGTGCCCCGAACTCTGGAAACACCATATATTTT
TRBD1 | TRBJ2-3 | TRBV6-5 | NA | CASSYVRTGVAGDTQYF | TGTGCCAGCAGTTACGTTAGGACAGGGGTGGCCGGAGATACGCAGTATTTT
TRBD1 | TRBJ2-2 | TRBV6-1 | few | CASSDPPDRVPTGELFF | TGTGCCAGCAGTGACCCCCCGGACAGGGTGCCCACCGGGGAGCTGTTTTTT
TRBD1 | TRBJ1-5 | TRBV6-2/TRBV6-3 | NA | CASGGRDRHNQPQHF | TGTGCCAGCGGAGGAAGGGACAGACACAATCAGCCCCAGCATTTT
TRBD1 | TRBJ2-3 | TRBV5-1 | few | CASSSREGQGEDTQYF | TGCGCCAGCAGTTCCCGCGAGGGACAGGGGGAAGATACGCAGTATTTT
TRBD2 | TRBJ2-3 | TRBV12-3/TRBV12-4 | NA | CASSPRLAGAGDTQYF | TGTGCCAGCAGTCCCCGGCTAGCGGGCGCTGGGGATACGCAGTATTTT
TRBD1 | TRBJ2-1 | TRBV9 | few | CASSEGQGLPEQFF | TGTGCCAGCAGCGAGGGACAGGGGCTCCCTGAGCAGTTCTTC
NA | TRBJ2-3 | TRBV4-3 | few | CASSQAVQGLNTQYF | TGCGCCAGCAGCCAAGCCGTCCAGGGCTTGAATACGCAGTATTTT
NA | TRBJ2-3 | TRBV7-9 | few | CASSPIRGAPDTQYF | TGTGCCAGCAGCCCGATAAGGGGGGCACCGGATACGCAGTATTTT
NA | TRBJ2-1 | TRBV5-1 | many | CASSSDRNEQFF | TGCGCCAGCAGCTCGGACCGCAATGAGCAGTTCTTC
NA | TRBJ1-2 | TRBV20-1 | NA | CSAIETSNYGYTF | TGCAGTGCTATTGAGACTTCTAACTATGGCTACACCTTC
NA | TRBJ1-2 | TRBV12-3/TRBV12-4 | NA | CASSLIGVKGYTF | TGTGCCAGCAGTCTCATTGGGGTTAAGGGCTACACCTTC
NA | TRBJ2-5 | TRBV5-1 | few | CASSPFSVGETQYF | TGCGCCAGCAGTCCGTTTAGCGTCGGGGAGACCCAGTACTTC